This T cell receptor (beta chain) was found in a study of cytomegalovirus exposure and HLA in healthy donors. Of note for this clone: Its antigen is unidentified. The junction departs from the called germline gene at one end, perhaps through a read error.

In nominal health when sampled, donors likely had unrecorded immune exposures nonetheless. Findings and caveats of the study: Later on, analysis showed that most CMV-associated TCR beta chains appeared to be HLA-restricted. TRBV6-2, TRBV6-3 and other indistinguishable V segments were excluded. When analyzed later, a missense DCLRE1C variant was found to be linked to TCR beta V- and J-gene trimming.

The CDR3 covers 13 residues. Germline CDR1 SEHNR, CDR2 FQNEAQ (reference sequence). PCR was performed using 60 Vbeta and 13 Jbeta primers. This table comes from immunoSEQ multiplex PCR, and its TCRdb copy is limited to in-frame clones, with some not included. Here the sample spans 100,000 to 150,000 clones, about four fifths being singletons. The source of this sequence is a woman in her thirties or forties in good health and CMV-seropositive. The V and J genes are TRBV7-9 and TRBJ2-3; the D gene is possibly TRBD1 (6 bases). What was sequenced was PBMCs. The CDR3 bases are TGTTCCAGCAGCTTAGGGCAGGGGTTTACGCAGTATTTT. This gives the protein CSSSLGQGFTQYF.